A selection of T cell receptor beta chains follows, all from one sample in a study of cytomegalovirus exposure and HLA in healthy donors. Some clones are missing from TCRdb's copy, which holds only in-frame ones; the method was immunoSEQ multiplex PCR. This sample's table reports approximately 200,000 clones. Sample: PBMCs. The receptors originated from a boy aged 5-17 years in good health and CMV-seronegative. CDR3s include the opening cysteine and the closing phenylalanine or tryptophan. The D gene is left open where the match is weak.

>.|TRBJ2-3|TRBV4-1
TGCGCCAGCAGTCGAGACAGTACTAGCACAGATACGCAGTATTTT
CASSRDSTSTDTQYF
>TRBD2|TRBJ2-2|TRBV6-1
TGTGCCAGCAGTGGTTACAGCGGGGGGGCCGGGGAGCTGTTTTTT
CASSGYSGGAGELFF
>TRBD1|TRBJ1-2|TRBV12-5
TGTGCTAGTGGTTTGTTGACAGGGGAGGGCTACACCTTC
CASGLLTGEGYTF
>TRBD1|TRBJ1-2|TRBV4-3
TGCGCCAGCAGCCCTGGGACAGGGGCTAACTATGGCTACACCTTC
CASSPGTGANYGYTF
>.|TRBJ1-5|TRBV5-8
TGTGCCAGCAGCTTGGTCTGGAGACAGGCCTCAAATCAGCCCCAGCATTTT
CASSLVWRQASNQPQHF
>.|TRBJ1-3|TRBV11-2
TGTGCCAGCAGCCAGGACAGTGGAAACACCATATATTTT
CASSQDSGNTIYF
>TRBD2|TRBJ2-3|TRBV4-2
TGTGCCAGCAGCCAAGATATGGCGGGGGGGAACACAGATACGCAGTATTTT
CASSQDMAGGNTDTQYF
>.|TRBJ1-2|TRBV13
TGTGCCAGCAGCACAACAGCGATCTTGAGGGAGGGCTACACCTTC
CASSTTAILREGYTF
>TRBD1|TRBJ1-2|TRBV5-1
TGCGCCAGCAGCCGAGCCGACGGGACAGACGATGGCTACACCTTC
CASSRADGTDDGYTF
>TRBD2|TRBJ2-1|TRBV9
TGTGCCAGCAGCGTAAGGGGAGTTAGCGGGGGCTCCTACAATGAGCAGTTCTTC
CASSVRGVSGGSYNEQFF
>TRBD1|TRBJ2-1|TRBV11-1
TGTGCCAGCAGCCCAACTAAGGGGACAGGGGCCCCCTACAATGAGCAGTTCTTC
CASSPTKGTGAPYNEQFF
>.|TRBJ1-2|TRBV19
TGTGCCAGTACCTGGGTGCGGGGGGCGAGCTATGGCTACACCTTC
CASTWVRGASYGYTF
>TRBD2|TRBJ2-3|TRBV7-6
TGTGCCAGCAGCTTAGCCCTGGGGAGCGGGGGGATATCAGATACGCAGTATTTT
CASSLALGSGGISDTQYF
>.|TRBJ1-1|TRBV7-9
TGTGCCTCGGGGCGGGGAAACACTGAAGCTTTCTTT
CASGRGNTEAFF
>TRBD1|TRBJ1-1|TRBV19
TGTGCCAGTAGTAGAAATCGGGGACAGCATGAAGCTTTCTTT
CASSRNRGQHEAFF
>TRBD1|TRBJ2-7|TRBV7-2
TGTGCCAGCAGACCTACAGGGGGCGTACTTAGCGAGCAGTACTTC
CASRPTGGVLSEQYF
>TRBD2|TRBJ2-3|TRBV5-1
TGCGCCAGCAGCCTCCACCCTAGCGGGGGTCTCACAGATACGCAGTATTTT
CASSLHPSGGLTDTQYF
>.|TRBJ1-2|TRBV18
TGTGCCAGCTCACCAGTCTCCAGGGGCTCCTCTAACTATGGCTACACCTTC
CASSPVSRGSSNYGYTF
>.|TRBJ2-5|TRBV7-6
TGTGCCAGCAGCTTAGAATCGGAGACCCAGTACTTC
CASSLESETQYF
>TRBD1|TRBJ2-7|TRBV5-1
TGCGCCAGCAGACAATCACCGAGGCAGGGGGACTACGAGCAGTACTTC
CASRQSPRQGDYEQYF
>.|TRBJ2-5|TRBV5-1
TGCGCCAGCACCCATGCGAGGCTAAAAGAGACCCAGTACTTC
CASTHARLKETQYF
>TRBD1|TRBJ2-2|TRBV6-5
TGTGCCAGCAGTTACTCTGGACAGGGGACGACCGGGGAGCTGTTTTTT
CASSYSGQGTTGELFF
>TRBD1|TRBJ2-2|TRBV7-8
TGTGCCAGCAGCTCCCCGACAGGGATGTCCGGGGAGCTGTTTTTT
CASSSPTGMSGELFF
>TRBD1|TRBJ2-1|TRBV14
TGTGCCAGCAGCCTCCGGGACAGGCTATACAATGAGCAGTTCTTC
CASSLRDRLYNEQFF
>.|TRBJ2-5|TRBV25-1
TGTGCCAGCAGTGCGTTACGGGAGACCCAGTACTTC
CASSALRETQYF
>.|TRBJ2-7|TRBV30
TGTGCCTGGAGTGTCGACAGCTACGAGCAGTACTTC
CAWSVDSYEQYF
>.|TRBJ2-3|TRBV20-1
TGCAGTGCGGAGGACCTTACGCAGTATTTT
CSAEDLTQYF
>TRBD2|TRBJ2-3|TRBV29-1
TGCAGCGCCCAGGGACTAGCGGAAATCTCAGATACGCAGTATTTT
CSAQGLAEISDTQYF
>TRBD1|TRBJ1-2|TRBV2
TGTGCCAGCGGCCCGACAGGGACCGCCGAGTACACCTTC
CASGPTGTAEYTF
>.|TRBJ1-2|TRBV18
TGTGCCAGCTCACCACTCAAGGCAGGGGAAGGCTACACCTTC
CASSPLKAGEGYTF
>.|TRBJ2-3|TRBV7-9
TGTGCCAGCAGCTTACCGAGGACTACTAGCACAGATACGCAGTATTTT
CASSLPRTTSTDTQYF
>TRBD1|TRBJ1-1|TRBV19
TGTGCCAGTAGTTCCAACAGGGGGACTGAAGCTTTCTTT
CASSSNRGTEAFF
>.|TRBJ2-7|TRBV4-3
TGCGCCAGCAGCCAAGGCCTAGGGACTCAAGACTCCTACGAGCAGTACTTC
CASSQGLGTQDSYEQYF
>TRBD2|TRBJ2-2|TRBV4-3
TGCGCCAGCAGCCAAGAGGCGAGCGGGGGCGATTACACCGGGGAGCTGTTTTTT
CASSQEASGGDYTGELFF
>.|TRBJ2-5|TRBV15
TGTGCCACCAGCAGAGATCTCGAGGGTTGGGAGACCCAGTACTTC
CATSRDLEGWETQYF
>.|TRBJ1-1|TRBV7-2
TGTGCCAGCAGCTACGGACAGTGGAACACTGAAGCTTTCTTT
CASSYGQWNTEAFF
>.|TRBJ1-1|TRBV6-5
TGTGCCAGCAGTTACTGGGGGGTTACAAACACTGAAGCTTTCTTT
CASSYWGVTNTEAFF
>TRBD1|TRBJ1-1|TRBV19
TGTGCCAGTAGTATAGGCCTAGGACAGGGCATGAACACTGAAGCTTTCTTT
CASSIGLGQGMNTEAFF
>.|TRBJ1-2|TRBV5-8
TGTGCCAGCAGCTTGTATAACAGCCCTAACTATGGCTACACCTTC
CASSLYNSPNYGYTF
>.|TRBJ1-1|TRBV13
TGTGCCAGCAGCTTAGGCTCAAGGGGGGAGGGCACTGAAGCTTTCTTT
CASSLGSRGEGTEAFF
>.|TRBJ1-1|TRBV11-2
TGTGCCAGCAGCTTAAAGTCAGGGGTCTTTGGAGCTTTCTTT
CASSLKSGVFGAFF
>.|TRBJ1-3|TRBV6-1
TGTGCCAGCAGTGAACTTGGAGTCTCTGGAAACACCATATATTTT
CASSELGVSGNTIYF
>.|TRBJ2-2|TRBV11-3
TGTGCCAGCAAGGCAGGGGACACCGGGGAGCTGTTTTTT
CASKAGDTGELFF
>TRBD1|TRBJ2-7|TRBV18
TGTGCCAGCTCGCACGACAGGGTAGATGGCGAGCAGTACTTC
CASSHDRVDGEQYF
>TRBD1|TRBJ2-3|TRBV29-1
TGCAGCGGCTACAGGGGGAGCACAGATACGCAGTATTTT
CSGYRGSTDTQYF
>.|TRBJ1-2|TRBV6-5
TGTGCCAGCAGTTTAGCAGGGTTGGGTGGCTACACCTTC
CASSLAGLGGYTF
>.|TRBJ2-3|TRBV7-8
TGTGCCAGCAGCTTAAAGGCCCGGGGCACAGATACGCAGTATTTT
CASSLKARGTDTQYF
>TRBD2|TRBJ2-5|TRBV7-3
TGTGCCAGCAGCTTAAGTCTAGCGGGGGAGCCCCAGTACTTC
CASSLSLAGEPQYF
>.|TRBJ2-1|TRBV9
TGTGCCAGCAGCCCGGCCGGCAGGTTGTACAATGAGCAGTTCTTC
CASSPAGRLYNEQFF
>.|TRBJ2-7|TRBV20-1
TGCAGTGCGGACTCCATGTACGAGCAGTACTTC
CSADSMYEQYF
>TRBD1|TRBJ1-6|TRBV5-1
TGCGCCAGCAGCATCCGGGCAGGGACAGGGGAATCACCCCTCCACTTT
CASSIRAGTGESPLHF
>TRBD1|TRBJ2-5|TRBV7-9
TGTGCCAGCACAAACAGGGGGCCGGCGGAGACCCAGTACTTC
CASTNRGPAETQYF
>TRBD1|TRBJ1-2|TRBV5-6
TGTGCCAGCAGCTTCGGGACAGGGGGCGCGGGGGGCTACACCTTC
CASSFGTGGAGGYTF
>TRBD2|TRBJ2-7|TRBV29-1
TGCAGCGTCCTAAGCGGGGGTGCCTACGAGCAGTACTTC
CSVLSGGAYEQYF
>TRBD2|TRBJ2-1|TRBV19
TGTGCCAGTAATATTGGACTAGCGGGATACAATGAGCAGTTCTTC
CASNIGLAGYNEQFF
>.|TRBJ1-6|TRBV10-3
TGTGCCATCAGTGATCCGGGTTCACCCCTCCACTTT
CAISDPGSPLHF
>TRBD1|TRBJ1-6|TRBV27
TGTGCCAGCAGTTTTCTCACAGGGGCCGATTCACCCCTCCACTTT
CASSFLTGADSPLHF
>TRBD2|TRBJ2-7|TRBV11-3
TGTGCCAGCAGCCCGGGAGGGCTCGCACCGAACTCCTACGAGCAGTACTTC
CASSPGGLAPNSYEQYF